Listed below are T cell receptor beta chains from one sample, sequenced in a study of a mutant IDH1 vaccine in newly diagnosed glioma. Repertoires were generated with immunoSEQ multiplex PCR, while TCRdb's copy carries only in-frame clones and drops some. Of fewer than 40,000 clones detected, about 80% appear once; the ten largest clones hold around 5.5%. Their antigens are not known. This specimen consisted of PBMCs, obtained from a glioma patient whose treatment included an IDH1 peptide vaccine. Source of these receptors: a man between 35 and 55 years old with glioma. CDR3s include the opening cysteine and the closing phenylalanine or tryptophan. The order of the fields is D gene, V gene, J gene, clone size, CDR3 protein, CDR3 DNA. A D gene is named only where the DNA matches it firmly. Not every row has a clone size; where given, it reads once, few, many or a size class.

D: TRBD2
V: TRBV19
J: TRBJ2-3
size: NA
CDR3: CASSPLRFGGSSTDTQYF
DNA: TGTGCCAGTAGTCCGTTGCGTTTCGGGGGGTCTAGCACAGATACGCAGTATTTT

D: NA
V: TRBV5-7
J: TRBJ2-2
size: NA
CDR3: CASSLAGETGELFF
DNA: TGTGCCAGCAGCTTGGCGGGGGAAACCGGGGAGCTGTTTTTT

D: TRBD1
V: TRBV6-1
J: TRBJ1-1
size: NA
CDR3: CASSHRGGNTEAFF
DNA: TGTGCCAGCAGTCACAGGGGAGGGAACACTGAAGCTTTCTTT

D: NA
V: TRBV2
J: TRBJ1-1
size: NA
CDR3: CASTYQGGTEAFF
DNA: TGTGCCAGCACCTACCAGGGTGGCACTGAAGCTTTCTTT

D: NA
V: TRBV5-1
J: TRBJ1-1
size: few
CDR3: CASSLGHSNTEAFF
DNA: TGCGCCAGCAGCTTGGGACATTCGAACACTGAAGCTTTCTTT

D: NA
V: TRBV30
J: TRBJ1-5
size: NA
CDR3: CAWSAASNQPQHF
DNA: TGTGCCTGGAGTGCTGCTAGCAATCAGCCCCAGCATTTT

D: TRBD1
V: TRBV6-5
J: TRBJ2-7
size: few
CDR3: CASSYGGTGSYEQYF
DNA: TGTGCCAGCAGTTACGGGGGGACAGGATCCTACGAGCAGTACTTC

D: TRBD1
V: TRBV5-5
J: TRBJ2-1
size: NA
CDR3: CASSSQQGVKFF
DNA: TGTGCCAGCAGCTCCCAGCAGGGGGTCAAGTTCTTC

D: NA
V: TRBV5-4
J: TRBJ2-7
size: NA
CDR3: CASQRGSNNEQYF
DNA: TGTGCCAGCCAAAGGGGGAGCAACAACGAGCAGTACTTC

D: NA
V: TRBV19
J: TRBJ1-3
size: NA
CDR3: CASKWNSGNTIYF
DNA: TGTGCCAGTAAGTGGAACTCTGGAAACACCATATATTTT

D: NA
V: TRBV19
J: TRBJ1-1
size: NA
CDR3: CASSGGTLNTEAFF
DNA: TGTGCCAGTAGTGGCGGGACACTGAACACTGAAGCTTTCTTT

D: TRBD1
V: TRBV19
J: TRBJ1-1
size: NA
CDR3: CASQGQGRTEAFF
DNA: TGTGCCAGCCAGGGACAGGGTCGGACTGAAGCTTTCTTT

D: TRBD2
V: TRBV10-3
J: TRBJ2-2
size: NA
CDR3: CAISGGAGELFF
DNA: TGTGCCATCAGCGGGGGGGCTGGGGAGCTGTTTTTT

D: TRBD2
V: TRBV4-1
J: TRBJ2-2
size: NA
CDR3: CASSHMGLAGGRGPGELFF
DNA: TGCGCCAGCAGCCACATGGGACTAGCGGGGGGCCGGGGCCCCGGGGAGCTGTTTTTT

D: NA
V: TRBV5-4
J: TRBJ2-5
size: NA
CDR3: CASSFIKETQYF
DNA: TGTGCCAGCAGCTTTATAAAAGAGACCCAGTACTTC

D: NA
V: TRBV6-1
J: TRBJ1-5
size: NA
CDR3: CASSDGILSNQPQHF
DNA: TGTGCCAGCAGTGATGGGATTTTGAGCAATCAGCCCCAGCATTTT

D: NA
V: TRBV30
J: TRBJ1-4
size: few
CDR3: CAWSVGITGEKLFF
DNA: TGTGCCTGGAGTGTAGGAATTACAGGGGAAAAACTGTTTTTT

D: TRBD1
V: TRBV30
J: TRBJ1-4
size: NA
CDR3: CAWIPWGQGLGTNEKLFF
DNA: TGTGCCTGGATCCCTTGGGGACAGGGATTGGGAACTAATGAAAAACTGTTTTTT

D: TRBD1
V: TRBV6-5
J: TRBJ2-7
size: NA
CDR3: CASSYAGTEVPYEQYF
DNA: TGTGCCAGCAGTTACGCCGGGACAGAGGTTCCCTACGAGCAGTACTTC

D: NA
V: TRBV5-6
J: TRBJ1-4
size: NA
CDR3: CASSFEGTKNEKLFF
DNA: TGTGCCAGCAGCTTCGAGGGGACCAAAAATGAAAAACTGTTTTTT

D: TRBD1
V: TRBV5-1
J: TRBJ2-3
size: NA
CDR3: CASSRQGMNTDTQYF
DNA: TGCGCCAGCAGCCGACAGGGGATGAACACAGATACGCAGTATTTT

D: NA
V: TRBV27
J: TRBJ1-3
size: NA
CDR3: CASSLSTASGNTIYF
DNA: TGTGCCAGCAGTTTAAGTACAGCCTCTGGAAACACCATATATTTT

D: NA
V: TRBV10-1
J: TRBJ2-2
size: once
CDR3: CASSRGGGATGELFF
DNA: TGCGCCAGCAGCCGAGGGGGGGGAGCCACCGGGGAGCTGTTTTTT

D: NA
V: TRBV15
J: TRBJ1-5
size: NA
CDR3: CATSRANQPQHF
DNA: TGTGCCACCAGCAGGGCCAATCAGCCCCAGCATTTT

D: NA
V: TRBV6-5
J: TRBJ1-1
size: NA
CDR3: CASSPGYTEAFF
DNA: TGTGCCAGCAGTCCAGGGTACACTGAAGCTTTCTTT

D: NA
V: TRBV9
J: TRBJ1-4
size: NA
CDR3: CASTAGGTHGKLFF
DNA: TGTGCCAGCACCGCGGGGGGGACCCATGGGAAACTGTTTTTT

D: NA
V: TRBV5-1
J: TRBJ2-2
size: NA
CDR3: CASSFRGPGELFF
DNA: TGCGCCAGCAGCTTTCGGGGCCCCGGGGAGCTGTTTTTT

D: NA
V: TRBV6-5
J: TRBJ2-7
size: NA
CDR3: CASSYSRRTDYEQYF
DNA: TGTGCCAGCAGTTACTCTCGGAGGACCGACTACGAGCAGTACTTC

D: NA
V: TRBV6-5
J: TRBJ1-5
size: NA
CDR3: CASSYSRASNQPQHF
DNA: TGTGCCAGCAGTTACTCCAGGGCTAGCAATCAGCCCCAGCATTTT

D: NA
V: TRBV28
J: TRBJ2-7
size: NA
CDR3: CASSSSNEQYF
DNA: TGTGCCAGCAGTTCTAGCAACGAGCAGTACTTC

D: NA
V: TRBV2
J: TRBJ2-7
size: once
CDR3: CASSPQGRYEQYF
DNA: TGTGCCAGCAGTCCGCAGGGGAGGTACGAGCAGTACTTC

D: NA
V: TRBV13
J: TRBJ2-7
size: NA
CDR3: CASSLRVPPRGAATYEQYF
DNA: TGTGCCAGCAGCTTACGGGTCCCTCCAAGGGGAGCAGCCACCTACGAGCAGTACTTC

D: TRBD1
V: TRBV5-1
J: TRBJ1-2
size: once
CDR3: CASSSGQDEYGYTF
DNA: TGCGCCAGCAGCTCTGGACAGGATGAATATGGCTACACCTTC

D: TRBD1
V: TRBV6-5
J: TRBJ2-7
size: NA
CDR3: CASRINRDRAYEQYF
DNA: TGTGCCAGCAGGATAAACCGGGACAGGGCCTACGAGCAGTACTTC

D: NA
V: TRBV11-2
J: TRBJ2-1
size: NA
CDR3: CASSSHTYNEQFF
DNA: TGTGCCAGCAGCTCCCATACCTACAATGAGCAGTTCTTC

D: NA
V: TRBV2
J: TRBJ1-4
size: NA
CDR3: CASKRGSNEKLFF
DNA: TGTGCCAGCAAGAGGGGTTCGAATGAAAAACTGTTTTTT

D: NA
V: TRBV7-2
J: TRBJ2-3
size: NA
CDR3: CASSRSPSDYRTDTQYF
DNA: TGTGCCAGCAGCCGGAGTCCCTCGGACTACCGCACAGATACGCAGTATTTT

D: NA
V: TRBV4-1
J: TRBJ2-6
size: NA
CDR3: CASSQGAIRSGANVLTF
DNA: TGCGCCAGCAGCCAAGGAGCGATACGGTCTGGGGCCAACGTCCTGACTTTC

D: NA
V: TRBV7-8
J: TRBJ1-1
size: once
CDR3: CASSSRGSETEAFF
DNA: TGTGCCAGCAGCTCCCGGGGCAGCGAGACTGAAGCTTTCTTT

D: NA
V: TRBV25-1
J: TRBJ1-1
size: NA
CDR3: CASRSGVTEAFF
DNA: TGTGCCAGCAGGTCAGGGGTAACTGAAGCTTTCTTT

D: TRBD1
V: TRBV6-5
J: TRBJ2-3
size: NA
CDR3: CASSYSKGAGDTQYF
DNA: TGTGCCAGCAGTTACTCGAAGGGGGCGGGTGATACGCAGTATTTT